The clone carrying this TCR beta chain was recorded at least ten times. Its antigen is not known. This entry is derived from a study of T cells in Graves' hyperthyroidism and ophthalmopathy. The CDR3 loop spans 18 amino acids. Germline CDR1 is MDHEN and CDR2 is SYDVKM. The V segment lost 5 bases and the J segment 3 bases; nucleotides outside the gene matches: 18. No progression to ophthalmopathy during 18 months of follow-up defined stable disease. The source material, RNA transcripts, was used to amplify TCR beta CDR3 regions. The study used the HTBI primer set for a first-round RT-PCR of the TCR CDR3. TCRdb recomputed calls from the multiplex PCR reads with MiXCR, one row per CDR3 protein. The sample carries 600,000 to 650,000 distinct CDR3 sequences, around 16% recorded once. The study's findings and limits: Stable hyperthyroidism was told apart from ophthalmopathy by a model built on 13 V-J features. Among clonotypes expanded in thyroid above 0.001, most were also found in blood.

The clonotype was recovered from a young woman with Graves' hyperthyroidism. The chain couples TRBV28 to TRBJ2-5; 7 bases are shared with TRBD1. The sample consisted of blood. DNA of the CDR3: TGTGCCAGCAGTGATGGGACAGTCGAGAGAAAGGAAGAAGAGACCCAGTACTTC. Its translation is CASSDGTVERKEEETQYF.